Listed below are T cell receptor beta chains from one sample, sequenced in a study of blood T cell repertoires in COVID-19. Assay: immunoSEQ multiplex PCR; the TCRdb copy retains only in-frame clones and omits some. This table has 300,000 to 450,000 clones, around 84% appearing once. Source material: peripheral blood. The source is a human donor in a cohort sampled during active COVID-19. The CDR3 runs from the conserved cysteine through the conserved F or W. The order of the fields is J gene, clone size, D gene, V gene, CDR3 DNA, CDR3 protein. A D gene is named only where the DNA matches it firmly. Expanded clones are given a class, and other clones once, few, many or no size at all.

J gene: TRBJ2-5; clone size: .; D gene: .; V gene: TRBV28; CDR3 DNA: TGTGCCAGCACCCCCTCTGGAGAGCTTCAGACCCAGTACTTC; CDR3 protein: CASTPSGELQTQYF
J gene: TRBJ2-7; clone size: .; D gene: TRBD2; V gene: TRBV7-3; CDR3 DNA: TGTGCCAGCAGCCCAAGCGGGGGGGCGGCCTACGAGCAGTACTTC; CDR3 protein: CASSPSGGAAYEQYF
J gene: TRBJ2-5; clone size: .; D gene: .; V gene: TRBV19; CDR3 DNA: TGTGCCAGTAGTACACGGAAGGAGGTAGAGACCCAGTACTTC; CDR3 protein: CASSTRKEVETQYF
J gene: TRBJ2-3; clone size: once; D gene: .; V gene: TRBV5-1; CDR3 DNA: TGCGCCAGCAGCTTGGAAGGGGACTGGCACACAGATACGCAGTATTTT; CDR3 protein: CASSLEGDWHTDTQYF
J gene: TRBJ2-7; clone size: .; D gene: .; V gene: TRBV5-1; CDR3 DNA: TGCGCCAGCAGCTTGGCGGGGGACAGCTCCTACGAGCAGTACTTC; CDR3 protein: CASSLAGDSSYEQYF
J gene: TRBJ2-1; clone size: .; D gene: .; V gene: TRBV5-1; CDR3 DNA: TGCGCCAGCAGCTTACTAGCAGGTGAGCAGTTCTTC; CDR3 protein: CASSLLAGEQFF
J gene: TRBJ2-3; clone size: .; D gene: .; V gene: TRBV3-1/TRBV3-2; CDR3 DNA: TGTGCCAGCAGCCAGGGCCATGGCACAGATACGCAGTATTTT; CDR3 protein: CASSQGHGTDTQYF
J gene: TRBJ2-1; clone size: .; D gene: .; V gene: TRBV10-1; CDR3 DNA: TGCGCCAGCAGTGAGTCCGGTGGGCAGCATAACAATGAGCAGTTCTTC; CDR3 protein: CASSESGGQHNNEQFF
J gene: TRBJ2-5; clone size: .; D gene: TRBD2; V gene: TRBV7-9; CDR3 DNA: TGTGCCAGCAGCTTTGGAACTAGCGGTAACCAAGAGACCCAGTACTTC; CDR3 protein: CASSFGTSGNQETQYF
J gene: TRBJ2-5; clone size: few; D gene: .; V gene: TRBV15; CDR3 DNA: TGTGCCACCAGCAGAGATTCATCCCAGCGAGAGACCCAGTACTTC; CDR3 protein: CATSRDSSQRETQYF
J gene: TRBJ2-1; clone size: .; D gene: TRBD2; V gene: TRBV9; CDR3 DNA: TGTGCCAGCAGCGTAGGACTAGCGGCGAGGAGCTCCTACAATGAGCAGTTCTTC; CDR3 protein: CASSVGLAARSSYNEQFF